These 27 T cell receptor beta chains were sequenced from one sample in a study of blood T cell repertoires in COVID-19. Profiling relied on immunoSEQ multiplex PCR, and the TCRdb table lists in-frame clones only, not all of them. This sample yields 540,000 or so clones, of which roughly 89% are seen a single time; 7.5% to 9% belongs to the top ten. Sequencing was performed on peripheral blood. The receptors come from a woman in her forties or fifties with COVID-19, enrolled during active disease.

The chain joins TRBV10-3 to TRBJ2-3, with D possibly TRBD2 on 5 matching bases. There are 13 residues in the CDR3. V lost 6 bases and J lost 4, with 11 bases in between. The germline gives CDR1 ENHRY, CDR2 SYGVKD. The CDR3 region has the DNA TGTGCCATCAGCCCTATTAGCGCAGATACGCAGTATTTT. It codes for CAISPISADTQYF.

Only a few counts were recorded for this clone. The chain combines TRBV5-1 with TRBJ1-5; tentative D call: TRBD1 (6 bases). V was cut by 0 bases and J by 9 bases, with 10 bases left in between. CDR3 length: 13 residues. The germline gives CDR1 SGHRS, CDR2 YFSETQ. CDR3 nucleotides: TGCGCCAGCAGCTTGGCGGGGACACCGCCCCAGCATTTT. The encoded protein is CASSLAGTPPQHF. Combining the CDR3 with reference TRBV5-1 and TRBJ1-5 gives the whole variable domain KAGVTQTPRYLIKTRGQQVTLSCSPISGHRSVSWYQQTPGQGLQFLFEYFSETQRNKGNFPGRFSGRQFSNSRSEMNVSTLELGDSALYLCASSLAGTPPQHFGDGTRLSIL.

This chain uses TRBV4-2 with TRBJ2-7; 9 nucleotides line up with TRBD2. This CDR3 is built from 17 residues. The junction had 16 bases not matched to a gene; V was cut back by 4 bases and J by 6 bases. CDR1 LGHNA and CDR2 YNFKEQ come from the germline V gene. The CDR3 loop reads CASSPAGRRGGEGEQYF. The CDR3 nucleotides read TGTGCCAGCAGCCCAGCGGGAAGGCGCGGGGGGGAGGGCGAGCAGTACTTC.

This clone was detected only a few times. CDR3 in DNA: TGTGCCAGCAGCTTAGACAACTACGAGCAGTACTTC. This codes for CASSLDNYEQYF. The chain carries TRBV7-9 and TRBJ2-7; no reliable D call. V was cut by 1 base and J by 3 bases, with 4 bases left in between. In germline, CDR1 is SEHNR, CDR2 FQNEAQ (reference sequence). The CDR3 has 12 amino acids.

The chain joins TRBV5-1 to TRBJ2-2; 12 bases match TRBD2. Trimming cost V 1 base and J 3 bases; bases outside gene matches: 1. The CDR3 is 16 residues long. In germline, CDR1 is SGHRS, CDR2 YFSETQ. CDR3 amino acids: CASSLSSGGDTGELFF. The CDR3 nucleotides are TGCGCCAGCAGCTTGTCTAGCGGGGGGGACACCGGGGAGCTGTTTTTT.

The chain combines TRBV18 with TRBJ1-1, with 7 positions matching TRBD1. CDR1 KGHSH and CDR2 LQKENI come from the germline V gene. The CDR3 consists of 13 residues. With V trimmed by 2 bases and J by 7 bases, 4 bases remained unmatched. The CDR3 here is CASSPRDSYEAFF. CDR3 DNA sequence: TGTGCCAGCTCACCAAGGGACAGCTATGAAGCTTTCTTT.

The J gene is TRBJ2-3, the V gene TRBV2; TRBD2 aligns across 7 bases. This CDR3 is 13 amino acids long. Germline values: CDR1 SNHLY, CDR2 FYNNEI. V lost 7 bases, J lost 5 bases, and 6 bases stayed unmatched. CDR3 nucleotide sequence: TGTGCCAGCAAGTGGGGGGAGGGAGATACGCAGTATTTT. It yields the protein CASKWGEGDTQYF.

DNA for the CDR3: TGCAGCGTTCCTAGCGGGGAAGAGACCCAGTACTTC. It encodes CSVPSGEETQYF. This chain joins TRBV29-1 and TRBJ2-5; 9 nucleotides match TRBD2. This CDR3 is built from 12 residues. Germline V lookup: CDR1 SQVTM, CDR2 ANQGSEA. Losses at the gene ends were 5 bases for V and 3 bases for J; bases not matched to a gene: 1.

V is TRBV6-1 and J is TRBJ1-2; no reliable D call. Germline assignment: CDR1 MNHNS and CDR2 SASEGT. V lost 0 bases to trimming and J lost 4 bases, with 6 bases between them. CDR3 length: 13 amino acids. CDR3 sequence reads: CASSEARLYGYTF. The CDR3 DNA reads as TGTGCCAGCAGTGAAGCGAGACTCTATGGCTACACCTTC.

The rearrangement joins TRBV6-5 to TRBJ1-4; D remains ambiguous. The CDR3 runs to 12 residues. In germline, CDR1 is MNHEY, CDR2 SVGAGI. V dropped 6 bases and J dropped 3 bases, with 5 bases sitting between them. CDR3 bases: TGTGCCAGCAGGCGGGCTAATGAAAAACTGTTTTTT. Residues: CASRRANEKLFF.

The rearrangement joins TRBV18 to TRBJ2-7; 10 nucleotides line up with TRBD1. Germline V gives CDR1 KGHSH, CDR2 LQKENI. The V and J ends lost 4 bases and 2 bases, in that order; junction bases with no gene match: 5. The CDR3 is 15 amino acids. CDR3 sequence reads: CASSRRDRGTYEQYF. The DNA for the CDR3 is TGTGCCAGCTCACGCCGGGACAGGGGTACCTACGAGCAGTACTTC. Full variable domain (outside the CDR3, taken from reference TRBV18 and TRBJ2-7): NAGVMQNPRHLVRRRGQEARLRCSPMKGHSHVYWYRQLPEEGLKFMVYLQKENIIDESGMPKERFSAEFPKEGPSILRIQQVVRGDSAAYFCASSRRDRGTYEQYFGPGTRLTVT.

The V and J genes are TRBV5-6 and TRBJ2-5; D remains unclear. Germline V lookup: CDR1 SGHDT, CDR2 YYEEEE. This CDR3 spans 12 amino acids. Trimming took off 3 bases at V and 5 bases at J, with 8 bases between the two ends. The CDR3 nucleotides read TGTGCCAGCAGCTGGAGTGGGGAGACCCAGTACTTC. Translated, it gives CASSWSGETQYF.

The rearrangement links TRBV11-2 to TRBJ2-3, with TRBD2 matching over 7 bases. Germline V gene lookup returns CDR1 SGHAT and CDR2 FQNNGV. CDR3 size: 15 residues. V lost 2 bases, J lost 1 base, and 3 bases stayed unmatched. Here the CDR3 reads CASSLSRGGTDTQYF. The CDR3 DNA reads as TGTGCCAGCAGCTTATCTCGGGGGGGCACAGATACGCAGTATTTT.

The chain has TRBV4-2 and TRBJ2-7; 7 nucleotides agree with TRBD2. The CDR3 consists of 16 residues. Per germline, CDR1 LGHNA and CDR2 YNFKEQ. V gave up 1 base and J gave up 3 bases; unmatched junction bases: 9. The CDR3 DNA is TGTGCCAGCAGCCAAGCCTGGGCTAGCGGAAGCTACGAGCAGTACTTC. Amino acid sequence: CASSQAWASGSYEQYF.

CDR3 region: CASSLEASSTDTQYF. The CDR3 nucleotides read TGCGCCAGCAGCTTGGAAGCTTCTAGCACAGATACGCAGTATTTT. The chain is built from TRBV5-1 and TRBJ2-3; D gene uncertain. Looked up from germline, CDR1 is SGHRS and CDR2 is YFSETQ. This CDR3 comprises 15 residues. Deletions cut 0 bases from V and 0 bases from J, with 8 bases between.

The chain links TRBV10-1 to TRBJ2-3; TRBD1 matches 10 bases. Trimming at V came to 6 bases and at J to 3 bases, leaving 3 bases not matched to a gene. From germline, CDR1 is WNHNN and CDR2 SYGVQD (reference sequence). This CDR3 has 14 amino acids. In DNA, the CDR3 is TGCGCCAGCAGCCGGGACAGGGGTACAGATACGCAGTATTTT. Residues: CASSRDRGTDTQYF.

The rearrangement links TRBV19 to TRBJ1-1; weak D call: TRBD1 (5 bases). Trimming stripped 3 bases from V and 4 bases from J, with 12 bases between. The CDR3 totals 14 residues. CDR1 and CDR2 (germline): LNHDA, SQIVND (reference sequence). The CDR3 sequence is CASSIRDLGTEAFF. As DNA, the CDR3 is TGTGCCAGTAGTATCAGGGATCTGGGCACTGAAGCTTTCTTT.

This chain links TRBV15 with TRBJ2-3; 8 bases match TRBD1. Losses at the gene ends were 3 bases for V and 5 bases for J; bases not matched to a gene: 10. The CDR3 has 16 residues. CDR1 and CDR2 from the germline V gene are LNHNV and YYDKDF (reference sequence). CDR3 residues: CATSSVRTGRRDTQYF. The CDR3 DNA is TGTGCCACCAGCAGTGTTCGGACAGGGAGGAGAGATACGCAGTATTTT.

The rearrangement links TRBV2 to TRBJ1-1; D is uncertain. Trimming pared 5 bases from V and 1 base from J, leaving 5 bases between. CDR1 SNHLY and CDR2 FYNNEI come from the germline V gene. This CDR3 comprises 12 residues. Here the CDR3 reads CASSISNTEAFF. CDR3 DNA: TGTGCCAGCAGTATCTCGAACACTGAAGCTTTCTTT.

The CDR3 reads CAISEGGQGFGADTEAFF. The CDR3 DNA follows: TGTGCCATCAGTGAGGGGGGACAGGGATTTGGTGCGGACACTGAAGCTTTCTTT. The V and J genes are TRBV10-3 and TRBJ1-1; 9 bases are shared with TRBD1. This CDR3 spans 18 amino acids. Trimming cost V 2 bases and J 3 bases; bases outside gene matches: 13. Germline lookup yields CDR1 ENHRY and CDR2 SYGVKD.

The V and J genes are TRBV11-1 and TRBJ2-7; possibly TRBD1 for D (5 bases). The CDR3 has 15 residues. The germline CDR1 and CDR2 sequences are SGHAT and FQDESV (reference sequence). Deletions cut 0 bases from V and 2 bases from J, with 11 bases between. This CDR3 is CASSLALDSTYEQYF. The CDR3 DNA is TGTGCCAGCAGCTTAGCGCTAGACAGCACCTACGAGCAGTACTTC.

The genes are TRBV2 and TRBJ2-1; D possibly corresponds to TRBD2 (7 bases). Germline assignment: CDR1 SNHLY and CDR2 FYNNEI. V was trimmed by 7 bases and J by 5 bases, leaving 15 bases between them. The CDR3 runs 14 residues. CDR3 DNA: TGTGCCAGCATCCTGGGGGGGCCTAACAATGAGCAGTTCTTC. Translated, it gives CASILGGPNNEQFF.

The chain employs TRBV5-1 and TRBJ1-1, with 7 positions matching TRBD1. Trimming cost V 4 bases and J 6 bases; bases outside gene matches: 15. This CDR3 has 16 amino acids. CDR1 SGHRS and CDR2 YFSETQ come from the germline V gene. The CDR3, as DNA: TGCGCCAGCAGCCCTGACAGGGTCGGACTGAATGCTGAAGCTTTCTTT. Amino acids: CASSPDRVGLNAEAFF. Using reference TRBV5-1 and TRBJ1-1 for the parts outside the CDR3, the full variable domain is KAGVTQTPRYLIKTRGQQVTLSCSPISGHRSVSWYQQTPGQGLQFLFEYFSETQRNKGNFPGRFSGRQFSNSRSEMNVSTLELGDSALYLCASSPDRVGLNAEAFFGQGTRLTVV.

This chain uses TRBV2 with TRBJ2-3, with TRBD2 identical over 8 bases. Germline trimming cut 6 bases from V and 4 bases from J; bases unmatched to any gene: 3. The CDR3 is 13 amino acids. Germline CDR1 SNHLY, CDR2 FYNNEI. CDR3 coding DNA: TGTGCCAGCAGGGGACTAGTAGCAGATACGCAGTATTTT. Protein sequence: CASRGLVADTQYF.

This chain uses TRBV19 with TRBJ1-5; 7 bases fit TRBD1. Trimming at V came to 10 bases and at J to 5 bases, leaving 11 bases not matched to a gene. The CDR3 consists of 14 residues. Germline V gene sequence: CDR1 LNHDA, CDR2 SQIVND (reference sequence). The CDR3 coding sequence is TGTGCCACCTACCCGGGAACAGGGGATCAGCCCCAGCATTTT. This sequence encodes CATYPGTGDQPQHF.

This chain joins TRBV29-1 and TRBJ1-1; D possibly corresponds to TRBD1 (5 bases). CDR3 length: 10 residues. Germline CDR1 SQVTM, CDR2 ANQGSEA. Between the trimmed V and J ends, which lost 6 bases and 7 bases, there was a span of 9 bases. CDR3 sequence reads: CSVVTVEAFF. CDR3 sequence (DNA): TGCAGCGTCGTGACAGTTGAAGCTTTCTTT.

The CDR3 region has the DNA TGTGCCAGCAGCCCGGGTAGGGGGCAGCACAATGAGCAGTTCTTC. It translates to CASSPGRGQHNEQFF. V is TRBV6-5 and J is TRBJ2-1, with 7 bases that match TRBD1. CDR1 is MNHEY, CDR2 SVGAGI, per germline. The CDR3 runs to 15 residues. With V trimmed by 6 bases and J by 5 bases, 10 bases remained unmatched.